The 17 T cell receptor beta chains presented below share a single source sample, sequenced in a study of blood T cell repertoires in COVID-19. Sequencing was performed with immunoSEQ multiplex PCR; in TCRdb, only in-frame clones are kept and a portion is missing. There are hundreds of thousands of clones in the sample; around 89% occur only once, and about 0.26% lies in the top ten. What was sequenced was peripheral blood. The receptors were sampled from a woman younger than 30 with acute or convalescent COVID-19.

V is TRBV4-1 and J is TRBJ1-1; 8 bases line up with TRBD1. V lost 4 bases to trimming and J lost 4 bases; unmatched junction nucleotides: 2. There are 13 residues in the CDR3. The germline V gene encodes CDR1 MGHRA and CDR2 YSYEKL. CDR3 in amino acids: CASSPTGGTEAFF. The DNA of the CDR3 is TGCGCCAGCAGCCCTACAGGGGGCACTGAAGCTTTCTTT.

This clone was counted between two and nine times. The chain joins TRBV4-3 to TRBJ1-5; unclear D gene. The CDR3 consists of 15 residues. With 0 bases removed from V and 4 bases from J, the gap between germline ends came to 10 bases. Germline CDR1 is LGHNA and CDR2 is YSLEER. CDR3 sequence reads: CASSQDSGGNQPQHF. The CDR3 coding sequence is TGCGCCAGCAGCCAAGATTCGGGAGGGAATCAGCCCCAGCATTTT.

V gene TRBV5-1 combines with J gene TRBJ1-2, with 7 bases lining up with TRBD1. V lost 2 bases to trimming and J lost 5 bases; unmatched junction nucleotides: 3. The CDR3 covers 13 residues. The germline V gene has CDR1 SGHRS and CDR2 YFSETQ. The CDR3 spells CASSFGTVYGYTF. CDR3 nucleotides: TGCGCCAGCAGCTTCGGGACAGTATATGGCTACACCTTC. The full variable domain, rest sourced from reference TRBV5-1 and TRBJ1-2, is KAGVTQTPRYLIKTRGQQVTLSCSPISGHRSVSWYQQTPGQGLQFLFEYFSETQRNKGNFPGRFSGRQFSNSRSEMNVSTLELGDSALYLCASSFGTVYGYTFGSGTRLTVV.

This chain connects TRBV29-1 to TRBJ1-5; perhaps TRBD1 as D (5 bases). The CDR3 has 13 amino acids. Trimming shortened V by 7 bases and J by 5 bases, and 15 bases separated the two germline ends. Germline CDR1 reads SQVTM; CDR2 reads ANQGSEA. CDR3 nucleotide sequence: TGCAGCGCCGGGGACTTCACCTATCAGCCCCAGCATTTT. Amino acids: CSAGDFTYQPQHF.

The chain links TRBV5-1 to TRBJ1-2; D not resolved. The ends were cut back, 0 bases at V and 4 bases at J, with 7 bases in the middle. CDR1 and CDR2 (germline): SGHRS, YFSETQ. The CDR3 is made up of 13 amino acids. The DNA for the CDR3 is TGCGCCAGCAGCTTGGAGCCAGGCTATGGCTACACCTTC. This gives the protein CASSLEPGYGYTF.

This clone was detected once. The J gene is TRBJ1-2, the V gene TRBV27; D is perhaps TRBD1 (6 bases). The CDR3 covers 15 residues. Trimming stripped 5 bases from V and 8 bases from J, with 21 bases between. Germline V lookup: CDR1 MNHEY, CDR2 SMNVEV (reference sequence). CDR3 sequence (DNA): TGTGCCAGCAGTGTAAGGACTCAGGGGATCGGAGGCTACACCTTC. This sequence encodes CASSVRTQGIGGYTF.

This clone appeared once. V is TRBV5-6 and J is TRBJ1-1; the D gene is possibly TRBD1 (6 bases). V gave up 0 bases and J gave up 7 bases, with 13 bases separating them. The CDR3 loop spans 14 amino acids. The germline CDR1 and CDR2 sequences are SGHDT and YYEEEE. The CDR3, as DNA: TGTGCCAGCAGCTTGGGATCAGGGGACGGTGAAGCTTTCTTT. This translates into CASSLGSGDGEAFF.

V usage is TRBV3-1 (or the pseudogene TRBV3-2) and J usage is TRBJ2-4; D is possibly TRBD2 (7 bases). Germline V gene lookup returns CDR1 LGHDT and CDR2 YNNKEL (reference sequence). CDR3 length: 17 amino acids. The V gene lost 4 bases and the J gene lost 3 bases, with 19 bases spanning the gap. Written as DNA, the CDR3 is TGTGCCAGCAGCCCCCTGGCCGGGGGGCCAAGCAAAAACATTCAGTACTTC. It codes for CASSPLAGGPSKNIQYF.

The chain couples TRBV25-1 to TRBJ1-2; 7 bases agree with TRBD1. This CDR3 has 14 amino acids. Per the germline V gene, CDR1 is MGHDK and CDR2 is SYGVNS. V lost 5 bases and J lost 6; bases outside the gene matches: 9. This CDR3 reads CASSHPDRLDGYTF. The DNA of the CDR3 is TGTGCCAGCAGTCACCCGGACAGGTTGGATGGCTACACCTTC.

This clone was observed a single time. Here the CDR3 reads CASSDGTDNTGELFF. The DNA of the CDR3 is TGTGCCAGCAGTGACGGGACAGACAACACCGGGGAGCTGTTTTTT. The chain carries TRBV6-4 and TRBJ2-2; 7 bases line up with TRBD1. V lost 2 bases and J lost 2; bases outside the gene matches: 2. The germline CDR1 and CDR2 sequences are MRHNA and SNTAGT. The CDR3 extends over 15 amino acids.

The chain carries TRBV5-1 and TRBJ1-2; 8 positions agree with TRBD1. CDR1 is SGHRS and CDR2 is YFSETQ in the germline V gene. This CDR3 spans 13 amino acids. Trimming at V came to 1 base and at J to 8 bases, leaving 4 bases not matched to a gene. CDR3 region: CASSLQGAQGYTF. The CDR3 bases are TGCGCCAGCAGCTTGCAGGGGGCTCAGGGCTACACCTTC.

This sequence joins TRBV2 and TRBJ1-2; 7 bases are a match to TRBD1. This CDR3 contains 14 residues. CDR1 SNHLY and CDR2 FYNNEI come from the germline V gene. The J segment lost 4 bases and the V segment lost 10 bases, leaving 12 bases of the junction unmatched. In DNA form, the CDR3 reads TGTGCCACGATTAACACAGGGGACCCCTATGGCTACACCTTC. Its protein product is CATINTGDPYGYTF.

J is TRBJ2-1 and V is TRBV29-1, with D uncertain. The V and J ends lost 7 bases and 3 bases respectively, with 19 bases between them. The CDR3 spans 15 residues. The V gene's germline CDR1 is SQVTM and CDR2 ANQGSEA. CDR3 protein: CSARQQPGGYNEQFF. The DNA for the CDR3 is TGCAGCGCCCGGCAGCAGCCCGGCGGCTACAATGAGCAGTTCTTC.

The genes are TRBV7-3 and TRBJ1-1, with TRBD1 matching 8 bases. After removal of 6 bases from V and 8 bases from J, the junction contained 14 bases not matched to a gene. Per the germline V gene, CDR1 is SGHTA and CDR2 is FQGTGA. The CDR3 extends over 15 amino acids. The CDR3 here is CASSPESRTGSEAFF. CDR3 nucleotide sequence: TGTGCCAGCAGTCCGGAATCAAGGACAGGGTCCGAAGCTTTCTTT.

This clone has a single count. The CDR3 bases are TGTGCCAGTAGTATACTTCCAGGGGCGGTATCCTACAATGAGCAGTTCTTC. Its protein is CASSILPGAVSYNEQFF. The rearrangement joins TRBV19 to TRBJ2-1; D perhaps matches TRBD1 (6 bases). The V gene's germline CDR1 is LNHDA and CDR2 SQIVND (reference sequence). The CDR3 is 17 residues long. The V end lost 2 bases, the J end lost 1 base, and 15 bases lay between the germline ends.

The table lists this clone with a count of one. The chain uses TRBV19 and TRBJ2-7; D perhaps matches TRBD1 (6 bases). The CDR3 is 15 amino acids. V gave up 4 bases and J gave up 2 bases, with 15 bases separating them. Per germline, CDR1 LNHDA and CDR2 SQIVND (reference sequence). CDR3: CASSNWTEGPYEQYF. The DNA of the CDR3 is TGTGCCAGTAGTAACTGGACAGAGGGACCCTACGAGCAGTACTTC.

Only one count was recorded for this clone. The chain has TRBV2 and TRBJ2-1, with 9 bases aligning to TRBD2. The junction had 11 bases not matched to a gene; V was cut back by 7 bases and J by 7 bases. The CDR3 contains 15 residues. Germline CDR1 reads SNHLY; CDR2 reads FYNNEI. The CDR3 is CASTFLRTSENEQFF. CDR3 bases: TGTGCCAGCACCTTCCTTAGGACTAGCGAGAATGAGCAGTTCTTC.